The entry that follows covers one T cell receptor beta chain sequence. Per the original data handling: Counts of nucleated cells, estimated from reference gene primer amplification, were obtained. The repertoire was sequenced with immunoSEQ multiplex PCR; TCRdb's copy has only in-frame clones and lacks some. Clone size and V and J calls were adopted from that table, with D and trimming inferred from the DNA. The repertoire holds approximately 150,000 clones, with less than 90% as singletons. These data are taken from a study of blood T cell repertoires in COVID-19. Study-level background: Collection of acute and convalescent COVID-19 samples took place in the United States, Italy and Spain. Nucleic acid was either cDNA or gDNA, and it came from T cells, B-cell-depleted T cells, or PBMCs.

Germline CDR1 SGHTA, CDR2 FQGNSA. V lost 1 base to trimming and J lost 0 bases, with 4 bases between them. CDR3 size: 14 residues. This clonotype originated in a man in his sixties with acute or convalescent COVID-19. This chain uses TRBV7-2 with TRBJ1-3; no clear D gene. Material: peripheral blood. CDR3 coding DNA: TGTGCCAGCAGCTTAGTTCACTCTGGAAACACCATATATTTT. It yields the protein CASSLVHSGNTIYF.